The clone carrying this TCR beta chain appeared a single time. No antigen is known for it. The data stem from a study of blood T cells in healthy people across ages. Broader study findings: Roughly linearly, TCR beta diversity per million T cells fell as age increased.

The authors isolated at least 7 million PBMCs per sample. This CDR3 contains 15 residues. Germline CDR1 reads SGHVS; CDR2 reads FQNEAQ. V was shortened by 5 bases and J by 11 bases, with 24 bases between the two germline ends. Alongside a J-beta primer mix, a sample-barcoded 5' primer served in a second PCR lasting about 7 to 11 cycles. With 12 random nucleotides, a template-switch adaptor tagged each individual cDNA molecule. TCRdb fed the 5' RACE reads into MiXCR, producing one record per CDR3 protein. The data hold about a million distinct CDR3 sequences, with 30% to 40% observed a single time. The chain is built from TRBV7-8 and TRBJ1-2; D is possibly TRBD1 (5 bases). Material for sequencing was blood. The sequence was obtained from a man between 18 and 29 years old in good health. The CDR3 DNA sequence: TGTGCCAGCAGCCCCCTGGGACGATCATCGCTTGGATACACCTTC. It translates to CASSPLGRSSLGYTF.